The 5 T cell receptor beta chains below all came from one sample that was sequenced in a study of Graves' ophthalmopathy and Graves' hyperthyroidism. RNA transcripts yielded amplified TCR beta CDR3 regions. RT-PCR with HTBI primers came first, then second-round multiplex PCR. Using its own MiXCR run on the multiplex PCR reads, TCRdb lists one record per CDR3 protein. The repertoire holds some 350,000 distinct CDR3 sequences, with about a sixth as singletons. Sequencing used peripheral blood. These receptors originate from an adult woman with stable Graves' hyperthyroidism.

V is TRBV6-2 or TRBV6-3 and J is TRBJ2-7; no definite D call. V was pared by 0 bases and J by 1 base, with 4 bases between. CDR3 size: 13 residues. The germline V gene encodes CDR1 MNHEY and CDR2 SVGEGT. CDR3 region: CASSYSPSYEQYF. CDR3 nucleotide sequence: TGTGCCAGCAGTTACTCCCCATCCTACGAGCAGTACTTC.

In this sample, this clonotype turned up many times. The V call is TRBV28, the J call TRBJ1-3; D unresolved. CDR1 is MDHEN, CDR2 SYDVKM, per germline. The CDR3 totals 15 residues. Trimming shortened V by 2 bases and J by 1 base, and 9 bases separated the two germline ends. CDR3 DNA: TGTGCCAGCAGTTTACTCGGTTCATCTGGAAACACCATATATTTT. Residues: CASSLLGSSGNTIYF. Using reference TRBV28 and TRBJ1-3 for the parts outside the CDR3, the full variable domain is DVKVTQSSRYLVKRTGEKVFLECVQDMDHENMFWYRQDPGLGLRLIYFSYDVKMKEKGDIPEGYSVSREKKERFSLILESASTNQTSMYLCASSLLGSSGNTIYFGEGSWLTVV.

Concerning this clonotype itself: A much larger clone is a single base away; this may be a read error. The chain recombines TRBV10-3 with TRBJ2-2; 9 nucleotides agree with TRBD1. CDR3 length equals 15 residues. The germline CDR1 and CDR2 sequences are ENHRY and SYGVKD. The CDR3 coding sequence is TGTGCCATTCCTTCCGGGACAGGGAGCACCGGGGGGCTGTTTTTT. Translating gives CAIPSGTGSTGGLFF.

In this sample, this clonotype turned up a few times. The rearrangement joins TRBV11-2 to TRBJ2-6, with TRBD1 identical over 9 bases. Germline V gene lookup returns CDR1 SGHAT and CDR2 FQNNGV. Germline trimming cut 5 bases from V and 5 bases from J; bases unmatched to any gene: 13. The CDR3 is 18 amino acids. As DNA, the CDR3 is TGTGCCAGCAGCCCCGGGACAGGGAAAAAGAGCTGGGCCAACGTCCTGACTTTC. The encoded protein is CASSPGTGKKSWANVLTF. Based on the CDR3 plus reference TRBV11-2 and TRBJ2-6, the full variable domain is EAGVAQSPRYKIIEKRQSVAFWCNPISGHATLYWYQQILGQGPKLLIQFQNNGVVDDSQLPKDRFSAERLKGVDSTLKIQPAKLEDSAVYLCASSPGTGKKSWANVLTFGAGSRLTVL.

This sequence joins TRBV11-2 and TRBJ2-5; no clear D. Germline CDR1 and CDR2: SGHAT and FQNNGV. This CDR3 is built from 14 residues. Trimming cost V 4 bases and J 2 bases, with 11 bases left between them. The DNA for the CDR3 is TGTGCCAGCAGCTGGGGTAGAGAACAAGAGACCCAGTACTTC. This encodes CASSWGREQETQYF.